Each of the 30 T cell receptor beta chains below was sequenced from the same sample in a study of T cell changes during pregnancy in multiple sclerosis. Here immunoSEQ multiplex PCR was the method, and the copy in TCRdb shows in-frame clones only, minus some. The sample lists roughly 20,000 clones; about nine tenths were seen once. The sequenced sample was CD8+ T cells from peripheral blood mononuclear cells, obtained in the third trimester of pregnancy. Receptor source: a female donor in good health, enrolled as a control in a pregnancy study.

This clone was picked up one time. The J gene is TRBJ1-1, the V gene TRBV5-4; no definite D call. The V gene lost 4 bases and the J gene lost 4 bases, with 14 bases spanning the gap. The CDR3 sequence is 14 residues long. CDR1 and CDR2 from the germline V gene are SGHNT and YYREEE (reference sequence). This chain's CDR3 is CASSPAGLGTEAFF. CDR3 nucleotides: TGTGCCAGCAGCCCGGCGGGGTTGGGCACTGAAGCTTTCTTT.

J is TRBJ1-2 and V is TRBV7-9, with unresolved D. Germline V gene lookup returns CDR1 SEHNR and CDR2 FQNEAQ (reference sequence). V was clipped by 8 bases and J by 0 bases, with 10 bases between them. The CDR3 is 13 residues long. CDR3 loop: CASCPETNYGYTF. For the CDR3, the DNA is TGTGCCAGCTGCCCAGAAACTAACTATGGCTACACCTTC.

This clone was observed a few times. The chain uses TRBV7-9 and TRBJ2-7; 7 bases fit TRBD2. Germline V gene data show CDR1 as SEHNR and CDR2 as FQNEAQ (reference sequence). The CDR3 consists of 16 residues. J was trimmed by 1 base and V by 6 bases; bases with no gene match: 12. The CDR3 loop is CASRPTSARLSYEQYF. The CDR3 DNA follows: TGTGCCAGCAGACCTACTAGCGCCCGCCTTTCCTACGAGCAGTACTTC.

This clone showed up just once. V is TRBV27 and J is TRBJ1-2; TRBD1 matches at 8 bases. The CDR3 extends over 14 amino acids. Germline V gene lookup returns CDR1 MNHEY and CDR2 SMNVEV (reference sequence). With V trimmed by 5 bases and J by 6 bases, 8 bases remained unmatched. CDR3 residues: CASSPGPTGDGYTF. CDR3 bases: TGTGCCAGCAGTCCGGGACCGACAGGGGATGGCTACACCTTC.

This rearrangement joins TRBV28 to TRBJ1-2, with a tentative D call TRBD1 (6 bases). Trimming pared 2 bases from V and 5 bases from J, leaving 15 bases between. CDR3 length equals 15 residues. Per germline, CDR1 MDHEN and CDR2 SYDVKM. The CDR3 nucleotides are TGTGCCAGCAGTTTAACGGGGGGCTCCGCTTATGGCTACACCTTC. The encoded protein is CASSLTGGSAYGYTF.

This sequence joins TRBV19 and TRBJ1-1; 9 nucleotides match TRBD1. This CDR3 has 14 amino acids. The V gene end was trimmed by 4 bases and the J gene end by 1 base; junction bases not matched to a gene: 1. Looked up from germline, CDR1 is LNHDA and CDR2 is SQIVND (reference sequence). The CDR3 spells CASSRGQGNTEAFF. Written as DNA, the CDR3 is TGTGCCAGTAGTAGGGGACAGGGGAACACTGAAGCTTTCTTT.

J is TRBJ1-3 and V is TRBV4-1; TRBD1 might be the D (5 bases). CDR3 length: 16 residues. Germline V gives CDR1 MGHRA, CDR2 YSYEKL. Trimming shortened V by 4 bases and J by 1 base, and 14 bases separated the two germline ends. The DNA of the CDR3 is TGCGCCAGCAGCCCTTATAAGGGGTTTTCTGGAAACACCATATATTTT. Residues: CASSPYKGFSGNTIYF.

The gene calls are TRBV14 and TRBJ2-1; 8 bases are a match to TRBD2. This CDR3 is built from 16 residues. The V and J ends lost 0 bases and 2 bases, in that order; junction bases with no gene match: 3. Germline V gene lookup returns CDR1 SGHDN and CDR2 FVKESK. CDR3 nucleotides: TGTGCCAGCAGCCAAGAACGGGAGGGCCCCTACAATGAGCAGTTCTTC. Protein product: CASSQEREGPYNEQFF.

The chain links TRBV4-1 to TRBJ2-1; the match to TRBD2 covers 7 bases. The CDR3 runs to 14 residues. V lost 0 bases to trimming and J lost 7 bases; unmatched junction nucleotides: 3. The V gene's germline CDR1 is MGHRA and CDR2 YSYEKL. CDR3 amino acids: CASSQEPGGNEQFF. CDR3 sequence (DNA): TGCGCCAGCAGCCAAGAACCGGGGGGAAATGAGCAGTTCTTC.

This clone showed up just a few times. The chain recombines TRBV6-4 with TRBJ2-1; 7 positions match TRBD2. CDR1 is MRHNA and CDR2 is SNTAGT in the germline V gene. V lost 3 bases to trimming and J lost 3 bases; unmatched junction nucleotides: 5. The CDR3 is made up of 15 amino acids. As DNA, the CDR3 is TGTGCCAGCAGTGAGGGTAGCGGGCTCTACAATGAGCAGTTCTTC. Translated, it gives CASSEGSGLYNEQFF.

The chain carries TRBV4-3 and TRBJ2-3, with 9 bases lining up with TRBD2. This CDR3 is 16 amino acids long. V lost 3 bases to trimming and J lost 0 bases; unmatched junction nucleotides: 4. CDR1 LGHNA and CDR2 YSLEER come from the germline V gene. CDR3 in DNA: TGCGCCAGCAGCCAGACTAGCGGTCCTAGCACAGATACGCAGTATTTT. The encoded protein is CASSQTSGPSTDTQYF.

This clone has just a few counts. Other DNA sequences in the same sample also yield this CDR3. The chain is built from TRBV2 and TRBJ1-1; D is ambiguous. This CDR3 spans 12 amino acids. The V and J ends lost 7 bases and 4 bases respectively, with 10 bases between them. Per germline, CDR1 SNHLY and CDR2 FYNNEI. The CDR3 DNA sequence: TGTGCCAGCAACCCAGGAGGCACTGAAGCTTTCTTT. Translation: CASNPGGTEAFF. Looking up the rest from reference TRBV2 and TRBJ1-1 gives the full variable domain: EPEVTQTPSHQVTQMGQEVILRCVPISNHLYFYWYRQILGQKVEFLVSFYNNEISEKSEIFDDQFSVERPDGSNFTLKIRSTKLEDSAMYFCASNPGGTEAFFGQGTRLTVV.

This rearrangement joins TRBV5-4 to TRBJ2-5; TRBD2 agrees at 10 bases. With V trimmed by 4 bases and J by 3 bases, 9 bases remained unmatched. The CDR3 extends over 16 amino acids. The germline V gene has CDR1 SGHNT and CDR2 YYREEE (reference sequence). The CDR3 sequence is CASSPRGTSVEETQYF. CDR3 sequence (DNA): TGTGCCAGCAGCCCTCGAGGGACTAGCGTTGAAGAGACCCAGTACTTC.

A few counts support this clone. The rearrangement uses TRBV6-4 and TRBJ1-1, with 7 bases that match TRBD1. Germline V gene sequence: CDR1 MRHNA, CDR2 SNTAGT. Trimming removed 2 bases from V and 3 bases from J; junction bases left unmatched: 0. The CDR3 has 13 residues. The CDR3: CASSDRGHTEAFF. In DNA form, the CDR3 reads TGTGCCAGCAGTGACAGGGGGCACACTGAAGCTTTCTTT.

The chain uses TRBV11-2 and TRBJ1-1; the match to TRBD1 covers 7 bases. With 2 bases clipped from V and 4 bases from J, the junction kept 4 bases outside the gene matches. CDR1 and CDR2 (germline): SGHAT, FQNNGV. This CDR3 has 14 residues. The CDR3 is CASSLQTGVTEAFF. CDR3 sequence (DNA): TGTGCCAGCAGCTTACAAACAGGGGTCACTGAAGCTTTCTTT.

V is TRBV6-5 and J is TRBJ2-3; D not resolved. Germline CDR1 is MNHEY and CDR2 is SVGAGI. The V end was cut by 0 bases, the J end by 5 bases, with 9 bases between. The CDR3 is 14 amino acids. As DNA, the CDR3 is TGTGCCAGCAGTTACTCGATGGCTGGAGATACGCAGTATTTT. Translated: CASSYSMAGDTQYF.

The chain links TRBV6-1 to TRBJ2-1; the match to TRBD2 covers 10 bases. Trimming removed 1 base from V and 3 bases from J; junction bases left unmatched: 0. The germline CDR1 and CDR2 sequences are MNHNS and SASEGT. This CDR3 contains 15 residues. CDR3 sequence reads: CASSEVAGGYNEQFF. For the CDR3, the DNA is TGTGCCAGCAGTGAAGTAGCGGGGGGCTACAATGAGCAGTTCTTC.

This chain uses TRBV20-1 with TRBJ1-1; D unclear. Germline CDR1 is DFQATT and CDR2 is SNEGSKA (reference sequence). The CDR3 is 11 residues long. Deletions cut 5 bases from V and 7 bases from J, with 11 bases between. The CDR3 sequence: CSAPSPGEAFF. The DNA for the CDR3 is TGCAGTGCTCCAAGCCCGGGTGAAGCTTTCTTT.

This clone was counted a single time. The chain carries TRBV11-3 and TRBJ2-1, with D possibly matching TRBD2 (6 bases). V was clipped by 8 bases and J by 2 bases, with 10 bases between them. Germline CDR1 SGHNT, CDR2 YENEEA. The CDR3 covers 13 residues. For the CDR3, the DNA is TGTGCCAGCCGTGGCGGGGCCTACAATGAGCAGTTCTTC. Amino acids: CASRGGAYNEQFF.

The rearrangement links TRBV6-1 to TRBJ2-5; 8 nucleotides line up with TRBD2. Germline lookup yields CDR1 MNHNS and CDR2 SASEGT. V shed 2 bases and J 2 bases; nucleotides not matched to a gene: 4. This CDR3 comprises 15 residues. This CDR3 is CASSEIRGGQETQYF. The DNA for the CDR3 is TGTGCCAGCAGTGAAATTCGCGGGGGGCAAGAGACCCAGTACTTC.

V is TRBV27 and J is TRBJ2-1; tentative D call: TRBD1 (6 bases). CDR3 length: 15 amino acids. V lost 4 bases, J lost 6 bases, and 16 bases lay in between. Germline assignment: CDR1 MNHEY and CDR2 SMNVEV (reference sequence). Here the CDR3 reads CASSSSPGVGNEQFF. DNA for the CDR3: TGTGCCAGCAGTTCCTCTCCAGGGGTCGGCAATGAGCAGTTCTTC.

In its sample, this clone ranks as medium-sized. This chain connects TRBV2 to TRBJ2-7; a possible D gene is TRBD1 (6 bases). Trimming took off 8 bases at V and 9 bases at J, with 23 bases between the two ends. The CDR3 is 14 amino acids. Germline CDR1 SNHLY, CDR2 FYNNEI. The CDR3 protein is CASGGRDKAPRQYF. DNA of the CDR3: TGTGCCAGCGGAGGACGGGACAAGGCCCCCCGGCAGTACTTC.

The chain joins TRBV5-1 to TRBJ1-2; D might be TRBD1 (6 bases). The CDR3 covers 15 residues. Germline CDR1 and CDR2: SGHRS and YFSETQ. Trimming left V 0 bases short and J 4 bases short, with 13 bases between. The CDR3 DNA reads TGCGCCAGCAGCTTGGGCACAGGGAGTCCCTATGGCTACACCTTC. This encodes CASSLGTGSPYGYTF.

The chain joins TRBV6-4 to TRBJ2-7, with D unresolved. V was shortened by 6 bases and J by 2 bases, with 11 bases between the two germline ends. The CDR3 is made up of 13 amino acids. The germline V gene encodes CDR1 MRHNA and CDR2 SNTAGT. Here the CDR3 DNA reads TGTGCCAGCAGCCGACTGAGAGCCTACGAGCAGTACTTC. Amino acids: CASSRLRAYEQYF.

CDR3 sequence (DNA): TGTGCCAGCAGTGAGATCGCTAGCGGAGACACCGGGGAGCTGTTTTTT. It specifies CASSEIASGDTGELFF. The chain couples TRBV2 to TRBJ2-2; the match to TRBD2 covers 7 bases. The germline V gene has CDR1 SNHLY and CDR2 FYNNEI. Trimming took 3 bases from V and 3 from J; bases not matched to a gene: 7. This CDR3 has 16 amino acids.

The V gene is TRBV5-1, the J gene TRBJ1-2; the D is unclear. V was shortened by 1 base and J by 7 bases, with 14 bases between the two germline ends. The CDR3 runs 14 residues. CDR1 and CDR2 (germline): SGHRS, YFSETQ. This CDR3 reads CASSLLDGRGGYTF. CDR3 DNA: TGCGCCAGCAGCTTGCTGGACGGGAGAGGTGGCTACACCTTC.

V usage is TRBV7-9 and J usage is TRBJ1-2, with D perhaps matching TRBD1 (6 bases). This CDR3 region has 12 residues. The germline V and J ends were trimmed by 3 bases and 6 bases, with 8 bases remaining between them. CDR1 is SEHNR and CDR2 is FQNEAQ in the germline V gene (reference sequence). The DNA for the CDR3 is TGTGCCAGCAGCTTCCAGGGGAATGGCTACACCTTC. This encodes CASSFQGNGYTF.

The chain uses TRBV28 and TRBJ1-5, with D maybe TRBD1 (5 bases). The V and J ends lost 2 bases and 4 bases respectively, with 15 bases between them. The CDR3 loop spans 16 amino acids. CDR1 is MDHEN and CDR2 is SYDVKM in the germline V gene. The chain's CDR3 is CASSLVAGRRNQPQHF. CDR3 nucleotide sequence: TGTGCCAGCAGTTTAGTGGCAGGGAGGAGGAATCAGCCCCAGCATTTT.

The chain is built from TRBV6-4 and TRBJ1-2, with D possibly TRBD1 on 6 matching bases. In germline, CDR1 is MRHNA, CDR2 SNTAGT. V shed 0 bases and J shed 3 bases, with 11 bases lying between them. There are 15 residues in the CDR3. For the CDR3, the DNA is TGTGCCAGCAGTGACTCTGCAGGGGAGTACTATGGCTACACCTTC. Residues: CASSDSAGEYYGYTF.

This clone was picked up one time. The chain combines TRBV5-1 with TRBJ2-3; TRBD2 matches 9 bases. There are 15 residues in the CDR3. The germline V gene encodes CDR1 SGHRS and CDR2 YFSETQ. The trim removed 1 base at V and 2 bases at J, leaving 2 bases unmatched. The chain's CDR3 is CASSLSGGSTDTQYF. The CDR3 bases are TGCGCCAGCAGCTTGAGCGGGGGGTCCACAGATACGCAGTATTTT. Supplemented by reference TRBV5-1 and TRBJ2-3, the full variable domain reads KAGVTQTPRYLIKTRGQQVTLSCSPISGHRSVSWYQQTPGQGLQFLFEYFSETQRNKGNFPGRFSGRQFSNSRSEMNVSTLELGDSALYLCASSLSGGSTDTQYFGPGTRLTVL.